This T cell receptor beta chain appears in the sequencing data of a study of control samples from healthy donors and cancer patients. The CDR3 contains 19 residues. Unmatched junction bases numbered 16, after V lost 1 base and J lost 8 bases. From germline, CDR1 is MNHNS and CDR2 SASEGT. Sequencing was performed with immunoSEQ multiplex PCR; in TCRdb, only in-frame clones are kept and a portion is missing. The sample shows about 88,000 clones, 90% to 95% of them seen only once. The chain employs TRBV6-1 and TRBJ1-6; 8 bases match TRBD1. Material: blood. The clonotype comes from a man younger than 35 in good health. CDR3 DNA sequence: TGTGCCAGCAGTGAAGAAATGGTCCGTCTGGACAGGGTGGATTCACCCCTCCACTTT. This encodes CASSEEMVRLDRVDSPLHF.